This TCR beta chain was sequenced in a study of T cells in localized non-small cell lung cancer. Findings and limits, study-wide: Sequence data derive from only one tumor region, so heterogeneity remains possible. Detection in adjacent lung was observed for a median around 50 of the top 100 tumor clones. Uninvolved neighboring lung showed the greatest T cell clonality, exceeding tumor.

Comment on this clone: Its antigen is unknown.

TCRdb keeps only in-frame clones here, not all; method: immunoSEQ multiplex PCR. The data contain 30,000 or so clones, roughly 90% of them singletons. The germline V gene has CDR1 SGHVS and CDR2 FQNEAQ. The CDR3 spans 14 residues. The V and J ends lost 3 bases and 0 bases respectively, with 6 bases between them. The V call is TRBV7-8, the J call TRBJ1-3; D not certain. This specimen was peripheral blood, taken before any cancer treatment. The clonotype originates from a female donor over 55 with stage I lung adenocarcinoma. CDR3 coding DNA: TGTGCCAGCAGCTTGTCCAACTCTGGAAACACCATATATTTT. As protein: CASSLSNSGNTIYF.